The 15 T cell receptor beta chains below were found in one sample sequenced in a study of blood T cell repertoires in COVID-19. TCRdb keeps only in-frame clones here, not all; method: immunoSEQ multiplex PCR. Of more than 150,000 clones in the sample, 85% to 90% are singletons; the top ten hold about 3.9%. What was sequenced was peripheral blood. These receptors all come from a woman in her 70s with acute or convalescent COVID-19.

V and J are TRBV18 and TRBJ1-2; a possible D gene is TRBD1 (6 bases). Germline loops: CDR1 KGHSH, CDR2 LQKENI. Trimming cost V 0 bases and J 6 bases, with 11 bases left between them. The CDR3 is 14 residues long. Here the CDR3 DNA reads TGTGCCAGCTCACCACCCGACAGGTCTAATGGCTACACCTTC. It yields the protein CASSPPDRSNGYTF.

The J gene is TRBJ2-1, the V gene TRBV19; tentative D call: TRBD1 (6 bases). The CDR3 spans 14 residues. Per germline, CDR1 LNHDA and CDR2 SQIVND (reference sequence). The V end lost 3 bases, the J end lost 8 bases, and 14 bases lay between the germline ends. In nucleotides, the CDR3 is TGTGCCAGTAGTATTTGGGGGCATGGCGATGAGCAGTTCTTC. It yields the protein CASSIWGHGDEQFF.

The J gene is TRBJ2-4, the V gene TRBV5-4; a weak D match, TRBD2 (5 bases). Germline loops: CDR1 SGHNT, CDR2 YYREEE (reference sequence). V was shortened by 3 bases and J by 9 bases, with 16 bases between the two germline ends. The CDR3 is made up of 14 amino acids. The CDR3 spells CASSSRPLAGIQYF. In DNA form, the CDR3 reads TGTGCCAGCAGCTCCCGACCGCTAGCTGGCATTCAGTACTTC.

The chain employs TRBV6-1 and TRBJ2-7, with 9 bases aligning to TRBD1. The CDR3 contains 15 residues. V shed 3 bases and J 3 bases; nucleotides not matched to a gene: 6. Germline CDR1 and CDR2: MNHNS and SASEGT. CDR3 in amino acids: CASSERTGDVYEQYF. Written as DNA, the CDR3 is TGTGCCAGCAGTGAGCGGACAGGGGACGTCTACGAGCAGTACTTC.

This chain joins TRBV18 and TRBJ2-1; D gene uncertain. Germline CDR1 and CDR2: KGHSH and LQKENI. Between the trimmed V and J ends, which lost 4 bases and 0 bases, there was a span of 10 bases. The CDR3 contains 15 residues. The CDR3 DNA reads as TGTGCCAGCTCACAGGCACCTAGCTCCTACAATGAGCAGTTCTTC. This encodes CASSQAPSSYNEQFF.

The chain joins TRBV19 to TRBJ2-5; TRBD2 matches 8 bases. The CDR3 sequence is 14 residues long. V gave up 3 bases and J gave up 7 bases; unmatched junction bases: 7. CDR1 is LNHDA, CDR2 SQIVND, per germline (reference sequence). The DNA for the CDR3 is TGTGCCAGTAGTATCGGGGGGGCGGTGGGGACCCAGTACTTC. Its protein is CASSIGGAVGTQYF. The full variable domain, its missing parts supplied by reference TRBV19 and TRBJ2-5, is DGGITQSPKYLFRKEGQNVTLSCEQNLNHDAMYWYRQDPGQGLRLIYYSQIVNDFQKGDIAEGYSVSREKKESFPLTVTSAQKNPTAFYLCASSIGGAVGTQYFGPGTRLLVL.

The chain links TRBV29-1 to TRBJ2-7; the match to TRBD2 covers 9 bases. The length of the CDR3 is 14 residues. Germline CDR1 and CDR2: SQVTM and ANQGSEA. Trimming cost V 4 bases and J 6 bases; bases outside gene matches: 10. The CDR3 sequence is CSVAWSSGISEQYF. CDR3 DNA: TGCAGCGTTGCGTGGTCTAGCGGGATCTCCGAGCAGTACTTC.

This chain joins TRBV6-5 and TRBJ1-2; no clear D gene. The CDR3 is 15 residues long. Germline assignment: CDR1 MNHEY and CDR2 SVGAGI. V lost 2 bases, J lost 6 bases, and 16 bases lay in between. In DNA, the CDR3 is TGTGCCAGCAGTTACGGGCCTCGCTCCGCCAATGGCTACACCTTC. Protein sequence: CASSYGPRSANGYTF.

The chain couples TRBV9 to TRBJ2-2, with D possibly being TRBD2 (6 bases). The V gene lost 0 bases and the J gene lost 1 base, with 7 bases spanning the gap. CDR1 and CDR2 from the germline V gene are SGDLS and YYNGEE. This CDR3 comprises 15 residues. CDR3 sequence: CASSVGSGNTGELFF. The CDR3 nucleotides are TGTGCCAGCAGCGTAGGTAGCGGGAACACCGGGGAGCTGTTTTTT.

The gene calls are TRBV5-6 and TRBJ2-7, with 8 bases lining up with TRBD2. CDR1 and CDR2 (germline): SGHDT, YYEEEE. Trimming removed 4 bases from V and 2 bases from J; junction bases left unmatched: 8. The CDR3 has 15 amino acids. CDR3 amino acids: CASSPTSGPAYEQYF. The CDR3 DNA reads as TGTGCCAGCAGCCCCACTAGCGGCCCTGCCTACGAGCAGTACTTC.

The rearrangement joins TRBV28 to TRBJ1-2; the match to TRBD1 covers 9 bases. J gave up 8 bases and V 7 bases, and 8 bases lay outside the gene matches. This CDR3 is 13 amino acids long. Germline V gene lookup returns CDR1 MDHEN and CDR2 SYDVKM. The CDR3 DNA follows: TGTGCCAGCAAAACAGGGGGCGAGGGGGGCTACACCTTC. Protein sequence: CASKTGGEGGYTF.

The rearrangement links TRBV24-1 to TRBJ1-2, with 10 bases matching TRBD1. This CDR3 has 16 residues. The germline V gene has CDR1 KGHDR and CDR2 SFDVKD. Unmatched junction bases numbered 9, after V lost 5 bases and J lost 4 bases. The CDR3 DNA follows: TGTGCCACCAGTGCCGGGACAGGGGATCGGGGCTATGGCTACACCTTC. This gives the protein CATSAGTGDRGYGYTF.

CDR3 residues: CATSDPGQGGSRGYTF. Written as DNA, the CDR3 is TGTGCCACCAGTGATCCTGGACAGGGAGGGAGCCGTGGCTACACCTTC. V and J are TRBV24-1 and TRBJ1-2; 8 nucleotides align to TRBD1. The V and J ends lost 3 bases and 7 bases, in that order; junction bases with no gene match: 12. The CDR3 consists of 16 residues. In germline, CDR1 is KGHDR, CDR2 SFDVKD.

The DNA for the CDR3 is TGTGCCAGTAGGCAGAGGATGAACACTGAAGCTTTCTTT. This codes for CASRQRMNTEAFF. The genes are TRBV19 and TRBJ1-1; unclear D gene. Trimming removed 6 bases at V and 0 bases at J, with 8 bases between. CDR3 length equals 13 residues. The germline gives CDR1 LNHDA, CDR2 SQIVND (reference sequence).

This chain connects TRBV19 to TRBJ1-5; D possibly corresponds to TRBD1 (6 bases). Germline lookup yields CDR1 LNHDA and CDR2 SQIVND (reference sequence). V was pared by 10 bases and J by 6 bases, with 16 bases between. The CDR3 covers 13 residues. The chain's CDR3 is CATMGGAGQPQHF. DNA for the CDR3: TGTGCCACCATGGGGGGGGCAGGTCAGCCCCAGCATTTT.